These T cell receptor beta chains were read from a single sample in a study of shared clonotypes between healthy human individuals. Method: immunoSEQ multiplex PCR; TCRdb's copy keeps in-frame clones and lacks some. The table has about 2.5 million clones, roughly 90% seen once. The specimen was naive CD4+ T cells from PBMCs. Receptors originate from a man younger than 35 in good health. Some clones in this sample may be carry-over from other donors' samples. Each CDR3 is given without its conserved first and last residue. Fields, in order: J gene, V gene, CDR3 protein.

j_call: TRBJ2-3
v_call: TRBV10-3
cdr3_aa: AIRRDSTDTQY

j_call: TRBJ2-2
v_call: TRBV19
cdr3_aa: ASSTDRVGTGELF

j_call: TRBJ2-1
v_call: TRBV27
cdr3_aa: ASSLGRELYNEQF

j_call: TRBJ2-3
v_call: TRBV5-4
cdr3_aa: ASSLAGSGDTQY

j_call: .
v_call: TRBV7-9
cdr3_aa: ASSPGGGGSYEQY

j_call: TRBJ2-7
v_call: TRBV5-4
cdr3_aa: ASSFAGGVDEQY

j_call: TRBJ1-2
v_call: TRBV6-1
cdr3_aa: ASSELGHIGEYGYT

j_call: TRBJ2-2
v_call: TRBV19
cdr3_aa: ASRRRDTGELF

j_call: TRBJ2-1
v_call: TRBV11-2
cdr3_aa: ASSLDRGLDEQF

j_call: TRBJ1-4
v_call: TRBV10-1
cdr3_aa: ASSRDREKLF

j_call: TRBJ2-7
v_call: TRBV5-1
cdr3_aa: ASSSAGLAGDEQY

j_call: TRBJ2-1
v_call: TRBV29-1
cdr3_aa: SVNQLGTGGPSGSLHEQF

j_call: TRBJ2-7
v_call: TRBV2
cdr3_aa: ASRGVSYEQY

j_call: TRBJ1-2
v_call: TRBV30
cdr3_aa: AWTRERTSYGYT

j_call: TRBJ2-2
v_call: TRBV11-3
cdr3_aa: ASSPTLTGELF

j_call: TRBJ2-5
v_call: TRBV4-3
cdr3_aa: ASSHLTSRETQY

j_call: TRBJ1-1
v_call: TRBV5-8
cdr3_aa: ASSFLGMGNTEAF

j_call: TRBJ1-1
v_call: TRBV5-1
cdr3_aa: ASSWGGQMNTEAF

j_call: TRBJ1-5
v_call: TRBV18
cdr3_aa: ASSPLGVQPQH

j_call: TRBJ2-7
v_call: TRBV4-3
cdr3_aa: ASSQDIVATLYEQY

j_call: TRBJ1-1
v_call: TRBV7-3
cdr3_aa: ASSPRDGREAF

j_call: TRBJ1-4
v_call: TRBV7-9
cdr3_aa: ASSARTASTNEKLF

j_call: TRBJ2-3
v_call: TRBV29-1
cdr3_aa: SCRTSGLTDTQY

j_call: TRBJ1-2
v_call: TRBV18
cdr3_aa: ASSPVEQGYGYT

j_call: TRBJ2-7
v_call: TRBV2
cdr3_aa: ASSPDRGPREQY

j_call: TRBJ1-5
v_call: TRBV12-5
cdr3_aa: ASGLVSEGTRNQPQH

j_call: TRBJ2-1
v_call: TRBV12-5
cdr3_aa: ASAKGSEQF

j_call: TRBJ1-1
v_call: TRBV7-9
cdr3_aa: ASSSTKTGNTEAF

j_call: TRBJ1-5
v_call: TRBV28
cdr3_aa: ASRPYNQPQH

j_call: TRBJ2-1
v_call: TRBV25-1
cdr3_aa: ASSDSYEQF

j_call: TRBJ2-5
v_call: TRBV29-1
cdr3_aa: SVDGGVTQY

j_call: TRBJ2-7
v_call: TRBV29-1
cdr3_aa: SFTGTFLSEQY

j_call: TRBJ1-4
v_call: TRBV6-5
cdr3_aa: ASSYSFITANEKLF

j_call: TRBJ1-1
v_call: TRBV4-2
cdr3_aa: ASGGQTYTEAF

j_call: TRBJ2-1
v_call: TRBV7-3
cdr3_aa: ASSLGRGVDEQF

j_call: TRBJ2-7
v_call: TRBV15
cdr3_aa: ATSRDAGPTYEQY

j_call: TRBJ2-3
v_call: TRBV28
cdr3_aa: ASRRDRLSTDTQY

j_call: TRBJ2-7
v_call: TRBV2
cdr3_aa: ASGLQGGYEQY

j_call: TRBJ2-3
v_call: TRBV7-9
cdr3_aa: ASSLSSGTDTQY